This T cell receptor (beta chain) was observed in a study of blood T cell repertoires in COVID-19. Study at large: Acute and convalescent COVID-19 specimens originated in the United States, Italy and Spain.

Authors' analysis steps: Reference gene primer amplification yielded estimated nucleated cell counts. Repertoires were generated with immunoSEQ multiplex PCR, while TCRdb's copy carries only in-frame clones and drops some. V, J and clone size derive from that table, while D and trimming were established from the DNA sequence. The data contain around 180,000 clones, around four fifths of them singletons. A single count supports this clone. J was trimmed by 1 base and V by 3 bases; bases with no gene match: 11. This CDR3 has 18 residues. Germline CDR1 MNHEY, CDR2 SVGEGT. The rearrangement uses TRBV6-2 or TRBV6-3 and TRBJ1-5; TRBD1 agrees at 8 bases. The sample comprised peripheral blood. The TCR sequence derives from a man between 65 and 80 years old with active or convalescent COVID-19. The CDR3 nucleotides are TGTGCCAGCAGTTATCCCATTGACAGGGGTAGGAGCAATCAGCCCCAGCATTTT. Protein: CASSYPIDRGRSNQPQHF.